The entry below gives a single T cell receptor (beta chain) sequence along with its context. The data were taken from a study of shared T cell receptors in the human thymus. Losses at the gene ends were 1 base for V and 3 bases for J; bases not matched to a gene: 6. The CDR3 is 15 residues long. Germline CDR1 reads MNHEY; CDR2 reads SMNVEV (reference sequence). Only in-frame clones appear in the TCRdb table, and some are missing; sequencing was by immunoSEQ multiplex PCR. The data contain approximately 660,000 clones, roughly 90% of them singletons. This same sample was also taken into another study, of human thymus T cells. From that study: Donors consisted of healthy Finnish infants (having corrective surgery for congenital heart defects). Thymus specimens were resections from corrective heart surgery. Blood and thymic repertoires both appeared biased in V and J gene usage. Related research reported highly overlapping thymic repertoires among unrelated individuals.

Sequencing was done on a sample of thymocytes. This receptor was obtained from a boy under two years old with a congenital heart defect. V usage is TRBV27 and J usage is TRBJ2-7, with 7 nucleotides matching TRBD1. The CDR3 loop reads CASSLYPTGDYEQYF. As DNA, the CDR3 is TGTGCCAGCAGTTTATACCCAACAGGGGACTACGAGCAGTACTTC.